This T cell receptor (beta chain) stems from a study of CD8 T cells in Susac syndrome. The RNA input was about 0.45 to 1 ug, and it was reverse transcribed with random hexamers. Amplification of TCR beta CDR3 used immunoSEQ multiplex PCR across 54 Vbeta and 13 Jbeta. TCRdb re-called the immunoSEQ multiplex PCR reads with MiXCR, one entry per CDR3 protein. Of about 300,000 distinct CDR3 sequences detected, 89% appear once; the ten largest clones hold about 0.17%. Trimming took 5 bases from V and 7 from J; bases not matched to a gene: 15. The length of the CDR3 is 17 residues. The chain carries TRBV6-7 and TRBJ2-2; TRBD1 matches 8 bases. TRBV6-7 is an ORF for which the function is uncertain. The sequenced sample was CD8+ T cells from PBMCs. This receptor was taken from a human donor with multiple sclerosis. The CDR3 sequence is CASSTDRADWIGGELFF. CDR3 bases: TGTGCCAGCAGTACGGACAGGGCGGATTGGATTGGCGGGGAGCTGTTTTTT.